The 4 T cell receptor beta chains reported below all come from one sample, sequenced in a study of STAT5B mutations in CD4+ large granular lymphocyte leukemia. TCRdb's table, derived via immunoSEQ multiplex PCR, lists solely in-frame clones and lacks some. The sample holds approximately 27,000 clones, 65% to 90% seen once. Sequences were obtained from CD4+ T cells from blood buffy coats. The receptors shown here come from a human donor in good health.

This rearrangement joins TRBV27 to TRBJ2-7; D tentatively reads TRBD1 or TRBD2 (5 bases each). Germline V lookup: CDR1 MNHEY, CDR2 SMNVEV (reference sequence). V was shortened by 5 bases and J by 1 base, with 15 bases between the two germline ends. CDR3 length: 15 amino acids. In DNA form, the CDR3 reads TGTGCCAGCAGTCCCCACCCAGAGGGGTCCTACGAGCAGTACTTC. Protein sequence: CASSPHPEGSYEQYF.

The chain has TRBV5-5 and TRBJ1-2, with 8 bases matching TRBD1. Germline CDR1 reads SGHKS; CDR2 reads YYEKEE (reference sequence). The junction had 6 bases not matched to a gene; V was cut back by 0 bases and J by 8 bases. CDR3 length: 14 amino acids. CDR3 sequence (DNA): TGTGCCAGCAGCTTGGACTACAGGGGGAGCGGCTACACCTTC. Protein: CASSLDYRGSGYTF.

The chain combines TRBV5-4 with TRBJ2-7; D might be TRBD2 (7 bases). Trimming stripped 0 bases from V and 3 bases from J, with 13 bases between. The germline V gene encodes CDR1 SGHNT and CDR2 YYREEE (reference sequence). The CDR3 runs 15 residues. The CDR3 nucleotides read TGTGCCAGCAGCTTGGAGGGGGGAGGGATCTACGAGCAGTACTTC. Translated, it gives CASSLEGGGIYEQYF.

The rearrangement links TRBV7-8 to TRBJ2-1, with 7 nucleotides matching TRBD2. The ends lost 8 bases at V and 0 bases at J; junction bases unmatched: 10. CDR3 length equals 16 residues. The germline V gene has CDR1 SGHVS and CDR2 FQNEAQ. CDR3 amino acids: CASLTGRTSSYNEQFF. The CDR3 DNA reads TGTGCCAGCCTAACCGGGCGGACTAGCTCCTACAATGAGCAGTTCTTC.